This is a list of T cell receptor beta chains from one sample in a study of post-analysis software for immune sequencing data. TCRdb independently ran MiXCR on the PCR reads; one entry per CDR3 protein. Here the sample spans 740,000 or so distinct CDR3 sequences, roughly half being singletons. Sequenced material: blood. These TCRs come from a girl aged 10-17 years with multiple sclerosis. Each CDR3 is given with its conserved first and last residue. Fields, in order: D gene, V gene, clone size, J gene, CDR3 DNA, CDR3 protein. The D gene is left open where the match is weak. A clone size is listed for some rows: how often the clone was seen (once, few, many), or a class if it is expanded.

d_call: .; v_call: TRBV20-1; clone_size: .; j_call: TRBJ2-1; cdr3_nt: TGCGGTGCTAGAGATGTGAGGCCAAATTTCTACAATGAGCAGTTCTTC; cdr3_aa: CGARDVRPNFYNEQFF
d_call: .; v_call: TRBV12-3/TRBV12-4; clone_size: few; j_call: TRBJ2-5; cdr3_nt: TGTGCCAGCAGTTTAGAGGGCCAGAGCACCCAGTACTTC; cdr3_aa: CASSLEGQSTQYF
d_call: .; v_call: TRBV9; clone_size: few; j_call: TRBJ2-3; cdr3_nt: TGTGCCAGCAGCCCCATTGGGCAGAGCACAGATACGCAGTATTTT; cdr3_aa: CASSPIGQSTDTQYF
d_call: .; v_call: TRBV5-1; clone_size: .; j_call: TRBJ2-7; cdr3_nt: TGCGCCAGCAGCTGGCAGGGTCACCACGAGCAGTACTTC; cdr3_aa: CASSWQGHHEQYF
d_call: .; v_call: TRBV7-6; clone_size: .; j_call: TRBJ2-1; cdr3_nt: TGTGCCAGCAGCTTAGAACCAGGCCTGAGCTCCTACAATGAGCAGTTCTTC; cdr3_aa: CASSLEPGLSSYNEQFF
d_call: .; v_call: TRBV19; clone_size: .; j_call: TRBJ2-3; cdr3_nt: TGTGCCAGTAGTATAGTAACGACTGCAGATACGCAGTATTTT; cdr3_aa: CASSIVTTADTQYF
d_call: TRBD2; v_call: TRBV9; clone_size: few; j_call: TRBJ2-5; cdr3_nt: TGTGCCAGCAGCGTAGCTGTAGGAGCGGGAGCGCAAGAGACCCAGTACTTC; cdr3_aa: CASSVAVGAGAQETQYF
d_call: .; v_call: TRBV20-1; clone_size: .; j_call: TRBJ2-2; cdr3_nt: TGCAGTGCTAGCCGTACCGGGGAGCTGTTTTTT; cdr3_aa: CSASRTGELFF
d_call: .; v_call: TRBV12-3/TRBV12-4; clone_size: few; j_call: TRBJ2-5; cdr3_nt: TGTGCCAGCAGTCCAACGGGTCTCGGACGGCGGGAGACCCAGTACTTC; cdr3_aa: CASSPTGLGRRETQYF
d_call: .; v_call: TRBV10-2; clone_size: once; j_call: TRBJ2-5; cdr3_nt: TGCGCCAGCAGTGCGCAGGGTGGGGAGACCCAGTACTTC; cdr3_aa: CASSAQGGETQYF
d_call: .; v_call: TRBV7-9; clone_size: few; j_call: TRBJ2-7; cdr3_nt: TGTGCCAGCAGCCTAGGTGCACAGGAGCAGCAGTACTTC; cdr3_aa: CASSLGAQEQQYF
d_call: TRBD1; v_call: TRBV12-3/TRBV12-4; clone_size: .; j_call: TRBJ2-5; cdr3_nt: TGTGCCAGCAGTTTAGTAACTTGGGGGACAGGGCCCGGTGAGACCCAGTACTTC; cdr3_aa: CASSLVTWGTGPGETQYF
d_call: TRBD2; v_call: TRBV4-1; clone_size: .; j_call: TRBJ2-1; cdr3_nt: TGCGCCAGCAGCCAAGCGCCCAGGACTAGCGAGCACAATAAGCAGTTCTTC; cdr3_aa: CASSQAPRTSEHNKQFF
d_call: TRBD1; v_call: TRBV5-1; clone_size: .; j_call: TRBJ1-1; cdr3_nt: TGCGCCAGCAGCTTGCCCACGCTAGGGGGCATGAACACTGAAGCTTTCTTT; cdr3_aa: CASSLPTLGGMNTEAFF
d_call: .; v_call: TRBV13; clone_size: .; j_call: TRBJ2-4; cdr3_nt: TGTGCCAGCAGCTTGCTTCATGATGGACCCAGCAGGAACATTCAGTACTTC; cdr3_aa: CASSLLHDGPSRNIQYF
d_call: .; v_call: TRBV12-3/TRBV12-4; clone_size: few; j_call: TRBJ2-5; cdr3_nt: TGTGCCAGCAGTGACAGGACTAGTTTTGAGACCCAGTACTTC; cdr3_aa: CASSDRTSFETQYF
d_call: .; v_call: TRBV3-1; clone_size: once; j_call: TRBJ1-5; cdr3_nt: TGTGCCAGCAGCCAAGATCCCGGCCCGAACAATCAGCCCCAGCATTTT; cdr3_aa: CASSQDPGPNNQPQHF
d_call: TRBD1; v_call: TRBV12-3/TRBV12-4; clone_size: .; j_call: TRBJ1-1; cdr3_nt: TGTGCCAGCAGCCCCTGGGTCGGGACAGGGGATGCCTGGGACACTGAAGCTTTCTTT; cdr3_aa: CASSPWVGTGDAWDTEAFF
d_call: TRBD1; v_call: TRBV20-1; clone_size: .; j_call: TRBJ2-1; cdr3_nt: TGCAGTGCCAGCCGGACAGGGCCCCACAATGAGCAGTTCTTC; cdr3_aa: CSASRTGPHNEQFF
d_call: .; v_call: TRBV29-1; clone_size: once; j_call: TRBJ1-4; cdr3_nt: TGCAGCGTTGCCGGGGTAAATGAAAAACTGTTTTTT; cdr3_aa: CSVAGVNEKLFF
d_call: .; v_call: TRBV6-5; clone_size: .; j_call: TRBJ1-6; cdr3_nt: TGTGCCAGCGGAGGGATTGGATCACCCCTCCACTTT; cdr3_aa: CASGGIGSPLHF
d_call: TRBD1; v_call: TRBV27; clone_size: .; j_call: TRBJ1-2; cdr3_nt: TGTGCCAGCAGTCCCGGGACAGGGAAGCCGAACTATGGCTACACCTTC; cdr3_aa: CASSPGTGKPNYGYTF
d_call: .; v_call: TRBV11-1; clone_size: .; j_call: TRBJ1-2; cdr3_nt: TGTGCCAGCAGCTCAGGGAATGGCTACACCTTC; cdr3_aa: CASSSGNGYTF
d_call: TRBD2; v_call: TRBV3-1; clone_size: .; j_call: TRBJ2-3; cdr3_nt: TGTGCCAGCAGCTTTAGCGGGGGGGCTAATACGCAGTATTTT; cdr3_aa: CASSFSGGANTQYF
d_call: .; v_call: TRBV5-1; clone_size: .; j_call: TRBJ2-3; cdr3_nt: TGCGCCAGCAGCCCCGAGACGGGGTCTACGCAGTATTTT; cdr3_aa: CASSPETGSTQYF
d_call: .; v_call: TRBV7-6; clone_size: .; j_call: TRBJ1-2; cdr3_nt: TGTGCCAGCAGCCCCCGGGACCTCTATGGCTACACCTTC; cdr3_aa: CASSPRDLYGYTF
d_call: .; v_call: TRBV2; clone_size: .; j_call: TRBJ2-1; cdr3_nt: TGTGCCAGCAGTGCACGGGACCCCATTCTCGATGAGCAGTTCTTC; cdr3_aa: CASSARDPILDEQFF
d_call: .; v_call: TRBV7-9; clone_size: .; j_call: TRBJ2-7; cdr3_nt: TGTGCCAGCAGCGCTCAGGGGGCGGGGGTAAAATACGAGCAGTACTTC; cdr3_aa: CASSAQGAGVKYEQYF
d_call: .; v_call: TRBV6-6; clone_size: .; j_call: TRBJ2-7; cdr3_nt: TGTGCCAGCAGTTCCCCGCCGACAAGGACCTACGAGCAGTACTTC; cdr3_aa: CASSSPPTRTYEQYF
d_call: TRBD1; v_call: TRBV29-1; clone_size: .; j_call: TRBJ2-7; cdr3_nt: TGCAGCGTTGAGGAGACAGGGAGCTACGAGCAGTACTTC; cdr3_aa: CSVEETGSYEQYF
d_call: .; v_call: TRBV7-9; clone_size: .; j_call: TRBJ1-6; cdr3_nt: TGTGCCAGCAGCCAAGGGGACATTTTTAATTCACCCCTCCACTTT; cdr3_aa: CASSQGDIFNSPLHF
d_call: .; v_call: TRBV4-1; clone_size: few; j_call: TRBJ1-2; cdr3_nt: TGCGCCAGCAGCCAAGAGGAGGGGCGTATTGGTGGCTACACCTTC; cdr3_aa: CASSQEEGRIGGYTF
d_call: .; v_call: TRBV3-1; clone_size: few; j_call: TRBJ2-1; cdr3_nt: TGTGCCAGCAGCTCCGAGGGGTACAATGAGCAGTTCTTC; cdr3_aa: CASSSEGYNEQFF
d_call: TRBD1; v_call: TRBV29-1; clone_size: .; j_call: TRBJ2-7; cdr3_nt: TGCAGCGTTGTGGGGGGGCGGACAGGGGGCCTCTACGAGCAGTACTTC; cdr3_aa: CSVVGGRTGGLYEQYF
d_call: .; v_call: TRBV10-3; clone_size: .; j_call: TRBJ2-7; cdr3_nt: TGTGCCATCAGTGACCCAGGGGGGGTGGGCTACGAGCAGTACTTC; cdr3_aa: CAISDPGGVGYEQYF
d_call: .; v_call: TRBV7-9; clone_size: few; j_call: TRBJ1-1; cdr3_nt: TGTGCCAGCAGCTTAGACCTTACAGCCCACACTGAAGCTTTCTTT; cdr3_aa: CASSLDLTAHTEAFF
d_call: TRBD1; v_call: TRBV6-5; clone_size: .; j_call: TRBJ2-7; cdr3_nt: TGTGCCAGCAGAGGACAGGGAAACTACGAGCAGTACTTC; cdr3_aa: CASRGQGNYEQYF